This T cell receptor beta chain was captured by sequencing in a study of shared clonotypes between healthy human individuals. Study results and limitations: Apart from blood, nothing was sampled; tissue repertoires likely differ. Relative to their counterparts shared across all four donors, non-shared clonotypes exhibited diminished generation probabilities.

Methods used by the authors: Filtering differed for immunoSEQ, which gave only junction sequences without quality scores. The repertoire was sequenced with immunoSEQ multiplex PCR; TCRdb's copy has only in-frame clones and lacks some. V, J and clone size are taken as reported in that table, and D and trimming were inferred from the DNA itself. The table shows about 380,000 clones, with roughly 96% occurring only once. Between the trimmed V and J ends, which lost 5 bases and 8 bases, there was a span of 10 bases. The CDR3 runs to 12 residues. From germline, CDR1 is SGHTA and CDR2 FQGTGA. As regards this clone: What it binds is not known.

The chain couples TRBV7-3 to TRBJ2-1; possibly TRBD1 for D (6 bases). The TCR originated in a man under 40 in good health. Specimen: memory CD8+ T cells sorted from blood. Subset defined: CD45RO+ cells pooled with CCR7-negative TemRA cells. The DNA for the CDR3 is TGTGCCAGCAGCCCTGGGGGCGATGAGCAGTTCTTC. Translating it yields CASSPGGDEQFF.